These 19 T cell receptor beta chains share one sample of origin, sequenced in a study of cytomegalovirus exposure and HLA in healthy donors. The primer mix had 60 Vbeta and 13 Jbeta primers. The method was immunoSEQ multiplex PCR; TCRdb's version includes in-frame clones alone and lacks a portion of them. The table shows roughly 130,000 clones, with roughly 74% occurring only once. The source material was PBMCs. The receptor set was obtained from a woman between 50 and 59 years old in good health and CMV-seropositive.

The chain has TRBV18 and TRBJ1-3; 8 bases are a match to TRBD1. Germline-derived CDR1 and CDR2 are KGHSH and LQKENI. V trimming: 4 bases; J trimming: 2 bases; junction bases outside the gene matches: 4. There are 15 residues in the CDR3. CDR3: CASSLGQGAGNTIYF. The DNA of the CDR3 is TGTGCCAGCTCACTTGGACAGGGCGCTGGAAACACCATATATTTT.

V is TRBV9 and J is TRBJ2-3; 10 bases agree with TRBD2. V lost 2 bases, J lost 5 bases, and 5 bases stayed unmatched. CDR3 size: 15 residues. Germline V gene sequence: CDR1 SGDLS, CDR2 YYNGEE. For the CDR3, the DNA is TGTGCCAGCAGCGTCGCAGCGGGGGGGTTAGATACGCAGTATTTT. Translation gives CASSVAAGGLDTQYF.

This chain joins TRBV5-4 and TRBJ1-1; 9 bases agree with TRBD1. The germline CDR1 and CDR2 sequences are SGHNT and YYREEE (reference sequence). V trimming: 4 bases; J trimming: 5 bases; junction bases outside the gene matches: 9. There are 15 residues in the CDR3. The CDR3 DNA is TGTGCCAGCAGCGGGGCGGGACAGGGTGAGACTGAAGCTTTCTTT. It encodes CASSGAGQGETEAFF.

CDR3 protein: CASRSSGRQETQYF. The CDR3 bases are TGTGCCAGCAGGAGTAGCGGGCGCCAAGAGACCCAGTACTTC. The chain carries TRBV6-5 and TRBJ2-5; TRBD2 aligns across 7 bases. Looked up from germline, CDR1 is MNHEY and CDR2 is SVGAGI. This CDR3 has 14 residues. With V trimmed by 6 bases and J by 1 base, 5 bases remained unmatched.

This clone was seen only a few times. This chain connects TRBV6-1 to TRBJ1-2; 8 bases fit TRBD1. Germline loops: CDR1 MNHNS, CDR2 SASEGT. CDR3 length: 14 amino acids. Trimming removed 5 bases from V and 7 bases from J; junction bases left unmatched: 9. Written as DNA, the CDR3 is TGTGCCAGCAGTCGACAGGGGAAGACTGGTGGCTACACCTTC. It yields the protein CASSRQGKTGGYTF.

V gene TRBV6-6 combines with J gene TRBJ2-5; 7 positions agree with TRBD1. V shed 10 bases and J 5 bases; nucleotides not matched to a gene: 19. Germline CDR1 MNHNY, CDR2 SVGAGI (reference sequence). The length of the CDR3 is 16 residues. As DNA, the CDR3 is TGTGCCACCAGCCGGCTCGATCAAGGGGGCGCGGAGACCCAGTACTTC. Translating gives CATSRLDQGGAETQYF.

The rearrangement joins TRBV27 to TRBJ2-3; TRBD2 matches at 7 bases. J gave up 0 bases and V 6 bases, and 6 bases lay outside the gene matches. Germline V lookup: CDR1 MNHEY, CDR2 SMNVEV (reference sequence). The CDR3 runs to 15 residues. The CDR3: CASRPGLRSTDTQYF. CDR3 DNA: TGTGCCAGCAGACCGGGACTACGAAGCACAGATACGCAGTATTTT.

V usage is TRBV29-1 and J usage is TRBJ1-2, with TRBD1 matching 7 bases. CDR3 length: 13 residues. Trimming took 6 bases from V and 8 from J; bases not matched to a gene: 12. From germline, CDR1 is SQVTM and CDR2 ANQGSEA. The DNA for the CDR3 is TGCAGCGTCGGTCAGGGGGGTGCCTCCGGCTACACCTTC. It is translated as CSVGQGGASGYTF. The full variable domain, in which reference TRBV29-1 and TRBJ1-2 provide the parts outside the CDR3, is SAVISQKPSRDICQRGTSLTIQCQVDSQVTMMFWYRQQPGQSLTLIATANQGSEATYESGFVIDKFPISRPNLTFSTLTVSNMSPEDSSIYLCSVGQGGASGYTFGSGTRLTVV.

In this sample, this clone turned up a few times. Different DNA sequences within this sample yield the same CDR3. The V gene is TRBV7-9, the J gene TRBJ2-1; 13 bases are a match to TRBD2. V gave up 5 bases and J gave up 0 bases; unmatched junction bases: 7. This CDR3 is 18 amino acids long. Germline CDR1 reads SEHNR; CDR2 reads FQNEAQ (reference sequence). CDR3 DNA sequence: TGTGCCAGCAGCCGATGGACTAGCGGGGGCGGCTCCTACAATGAGCAGTTCTTC. Translation: CASSRWTSGGGSYNEQFF.

The chain couples TRBV11-2 to TRBJ2-5; D is possibly TRBD2 (5 bases). Germline loops: CDR1 SGHAT, CDR2 FQNNGV. The CDR3 is 12 residues long. V was cut by 8 bases and J by 5 bases, with 12 bases left in between. The CDR3 coding sequence is TGTGCCAGCGGGAGAGGAACGGAGACCCAGTACTTC. Protein product: CASGRGTETQYF.

The chain recombines TRBV5-1 with TRBJ2-3; the match to TRBD2 covers 10 bases. Trimming cost V 5 bases and J 2 bases; bases outside gene matches: 11. The CDR3 covers 17 residues. Germline lookup yields CDR1 SGHRS and CDR2 YFSETQ. The DNA for the CDR3 is TGCGCCAGCAGACCACCCCGACTAGCGGGCAACACAGATACGCAGTATTTT. It codes for CASRPPRLAGNTDTQYF.

The chain has TRBV6-5 and TRBJ2-7; 8 positions agree with TRBD2. This CDR3 spans 15 amino acids. Germline CDR1 and CDR2: MNHEY and SVGAGI. J gave up 2 bases and V 6 bases, and 9 bases lay outside the gene matches. In nucleotides, the CDR3 is TGTGCCAGCAGAAAAGGCGGGGGGTTAACCTACGAGCAGTACTTC. This encodes CASRKGGGLTYEQYF.

The chain uses TRBV5-1 and TRBJ1-1; D is unclear. The CDR3 runs 15 residues. V shed 4 bases and J shed 3 bases, with 16 bases lying between them. Germline values: CDR1 SGHRS, CDR2 YFSETQ. The CDR3, as DNA: TGCGCCAGCAGCCCAGATCATGCAACCGACACTGAAGCTTTCTTT. It is translated as CASSPDHATDTEAFF.

This chain joins TRBV30 and TRBJ1-2; D is unresolved. From germline, CDR1 is GTSNPN and CDR2 SVGIG (reference sequence). The CDR3 length is 13 residues. With 4 bases removed from V and 4 bases from J, the gap between germline ends came to 13 bases. CDR3 region: CAWTAGTGYGYTF. For the CDR3, the DNA is TGTGCCTGGACAGCCGGCACGGGCTATGGCTACACCTTC.

The gene calls are TRBV19 and TRBJ2-3; TRBD1 matches at 7 bases. Germline loops: CDR1 LNHDA, CDR2 SQIVND (reference sequence). Unmatched junction bases numbered 3, after V lost 3 bases and J lost 6 bases. The CDR3 runs 13 residues. The CDR3 DNA reads TGTGCCAGTAGTATCCAGACAGGGGATACGCAGTATTTT. The encoded protein is CASSIQTGDTQYF.

A word on this clone: This CDR3 is also generated by other DNA sequences in the sample. V is TRBV27 and J is TRBJ1-5; 8 bases are shared with TRBD1. Per the germline V gene, CDR1 is MNHEY and CDR2 is SMNVEV (reference sequence). V was pared by 7 bases and J by 2 bases, with 4 bases of the junction left unmatched. CDR3 length: 14 amino acids. The DNA for the CDR3 is TGTGCCAGCAAGGACAGGGCCGGCAATCAGCCCCAGCATTTT. Its protein is CASKDRAGNQPQHF.

V and J are TRBV5-1 and TRBJ2-2; TRBD2 matches 9 bases. The germline V gene has CDR1 SGHRS and CDR2 YFSETQ. This CDR3 has 15 residues. After removal of 0 bases from V and 7 bases from J, the junction contained 4 bases not matched to a gene. The CDR3 nucleotides read TGCGCCAGCAGCTTGGAGGTAGCGGGGGTCGGGGAGCTGTTTTTT. The encoded protein is CASSLEVAGVGELFF. The full variable domain, its missing parts supplied by reference TRBV5-1 and TRBJ2-2, is KAGVTQTPRYLIKTRGQQVTLSCSPISGHRSVSWYQQTPGQGLQFLFEYFSETQRNKGNFPGRFSGRQFSNSRSEMNVSTLELGDSALYLCASSLEVAGVGELFFGEGSRLTVL.

This chain connects TRBV5-1 to TRBJ2-6, with a tentative D call TRBD1 (5 bases). The germline V gene encodes CDR1 SGHRS and CDR2 YFSETQ. This CDR3 is 17 amino acids long. The V gene lost 0 bases and the J gene lost 1 base, with 11 bases spanning the gap. CDR3 region: CASSLGRAQSGANVLTF. As DNA, the CDR3 is TGCGCCAGCAGCTTGGGCAGGGCCCAATCTGGGGCCAACGTCCTGACTTTC.

The chain recombines TRBV30 with TRBJ1-5; no reliable D call. Germline assignment: CDR1 GTSNPN and CDR2 SVGIG (reference sequence). The CDR3 has 13 residues. V dropped 3 bases and J dropped 6 bases, with 12 bases sitting between them. The CDR3 loop is CAWRARRGQPQHF. The CDR3 DNA is TGTGCCTGGAGGGCGCGTCGGGGTCAGCCCCAGCATTTT.